The TCR beta chain described here comes from a study of OX40 agonist ivuxolimab in advanced cancers. Using immunoSEQ multiplex PCR, the repertoire was profiled, and TCRdb retains in-frame clones only, with some absent. The sample has 120,000 or so clones, approximately 89% seen once. This clone was seen a handful of times. This TCR was recovered from an adult with an advanced solid tumor such as melanoma, head and neck, liver or kidney cancer. This sample comprised CD4+ or CD8+ T cells sorted from blood, obtained in a trial of the OX40 agonist ivuxolimab.

The CDR3 loop is CASSQTGRGYTF. CDR3 DNA sequence: TGTGCCAGCAGCCAGACAGGGAGGGGCTACACCTTC. The rearrangement joins TRBV6-6 to TRBJ1-2; 7 bases agree with TRBD1. Trimming removed 6 bases from V and 8 bases from J; junction bases left unmatched: 6. The CDR3 contains 12 residues. Looked up from germline, CDR1 is MNHNY and CDR2 is SVGAGI (reference sequence).